This T cell receptor (beta chain) is drawn from a study of T cells in localized non-small cell lung cancer (TCRdb year 2020). Study-level background: T cell repertoires of 200 to 250 early-stage NSCLC patients were analyzed, with tumors being compared against uninvolved tumor-adjacent lungs. The cohort was made up of around 250 treatment-naive NSCLC patients whose localized lung tumors had been resected. Of the NSCLC patients, roughly 130 were male and about a hundred were female, and the mean age was approximately 69 years. General conclusions and limits of the study: Because the study design was exploratory, TCR variables were selected using unadjusted p-values without false-discovery rate correction. Uninvolved tumor-adjacent lung showed the highest T cell clonality, higher than tumor, which suggests more focused antigenic responses in the adjacent lung. Multi-region tumor sequencing was not performed, so intratumor heterogeneity could not be excluded. A median of roughly 56 of the top 100 tumor clones were detected in paired uninvolved adjacent lung, and 28 of these tumor clones were also found among the top 100 clones of the paired uninvolved adjacent lung. Higher T cell density in blood was associated with longer overall survival, whereas higher clonality in adjacent lung was associated with shorter survival.

TCR beta CDR3 regions were sequenced from DNA using the immunoSEQ Assay. For the original study's pipeline: To compute T cell density, TCR beta template counts were normalized to usable DNA, which was estimated by amplifying housekeeping genes. Using the preseqR package, richness was estimated by extrapolating to 120,000 templates for tissue samples and 400,000 templates for PBMC samples. Clonality was defined as one minus Pielou's evenness. To identify tissue-enriched TCRs, differential abundance testing was run on productive amino-acid clonotypes with a minimum total count of 5 and an alpha of 0.1. Repertoire overlap between compartments was quantified with the Jaccard Index and Morisita Overlap Index. TCR beta CDR3s were clustered by GLIPH together with public tetramer-defined viral CDR3s, and at least three viral sequences plus V-gene enrichment were required for viral motifs. TCRdb limited this immuneACCESS table to in-frame rearrangements with V and J called. A share of clones is missing; checked studies link under half to unresolved V genes, and the rest is unexplained. D and trimming were read from the DNA, whereas the V and J calls and clone size are those reported in that table. The sample table contains just over 2,500 clones; only one count was recorded for 25% of them. Roughly a tenth of the sample is held by the ten biggest clonotypes.

Comments on this clone: The antigen it binds to is not known. No much larger clone is present one base from it, and per-base qualities are unavailable.

Uninvolved adjacent lung was taken at least 2 cm from the tumor margin and confirmed free of atypia by two independent pathologists. At diagnosis, peripheral blood, uninvolved tumor-adjacent lung and tumor were collected and stored as a combination of fresh-frozen and FFPE material. This specimen was normal lung tissue next to the tumor, taken before any cancer treatment. This TCR was sampled from a man between 40 and 70 years old with stage II lung adenocarcinoma.

The DNA is as follows: TGTGCCAGCTCACCACCGTCAGGGGGGAACTATGGCTACACCTTC. This yields the protein CASSPPSGGNYGYTF. The sequence joins TRBV18 to TRBJ1-2; 7 bases in between match TRBD1. At the junction V is shortened by 0 bases and J by 2 bases; bases outside the gene matches: 3. The CDR3 contains 15 residues, cysteine and phenylalanine counted. Just CDR3 DNA is preserved here, 45 bases in frame from base 1. The germline V gene yields KGHSH for CDR1 and LQKENI for CDR2.